The TCR beta chain described here comes from a study of cytomegalovirus exposure and HLA in healthy donors (dated by TCRdb to 2017 to 2019). For the wider study: According to an earlier analysis of 587 of the donors, about 170 million T cells yielded 117 million unique TCR beta sequences and 276 Gb of sequence data. The T cell repertoires of roughly 660 subjects were profiled by immunosequencing and related to cytomegalovirus serostatus. Roughly 5 DR-DQ haplotypes were handled as single units for association and clustering, since linkage in the cohort was strong. The study was designed to test whether signatures of past pathogen exposure could be identified by cataloging public T cell receptors. To predict cytomegalovirus infection status, the study combined high-throughput TCR immunosequencing, statistical association of individual TCRs with disease status, and machine learning. Genome-wide SNP genotypes for about 55% of the 666 donors were used in a later genetic analysis, which treated that subset as a discovery cohort. Every repertoire in the discovery cohort had been generated on one and the same sequencing platform. The later analysis used no new phenotypic data to find candidate immune exposures, relying instead on TCR beta sequences and their occurrence across donors. Donor age, sex, ethnicity and CMV serostatus were compiled alongside the repertoire data. HLA typing covered class I and class II loci at four-digit resolution. An earlier analysis of around 580 of the donors used high-throughput TCR beta sequencing to judge whether each TCR beta V gene segment behaved as functional or pseudogenic. Across around 400 genotyped donors of the cohort, an average of about 200,000 unique TCR beta nucleotide sequences per donor were sequenced, and roughly 17% of those sequences were non-productive. In addition to the first cohort of 666 subjects, a separate validation cohort of approximately 110 different subjects was used. A later analysis re-analyzed previously published TCR beta repertoires from about 600 donors and added high-resolution HLA genotyping to study TCR occurrence patterns. Approximately 310 gigabases of sequencing data and 70 million to 100 million unique TCR sequences made up an early release that covered 500 to 650 HLA-typed donors. The number of donors typed differed by locus, with roughly 620-640 for A, B, C, DRB1 and DQB1, around 500 for DQA1, about 610 for DPA1, and 450 to 480 for DPB1. Among the roughly 380 genotyped donors, around 81% belonged to the genetic ancestry cluster associated with self-reported Caucasian donors. The investigation overall reported the following: In a later analysis, HLA-associated TCR beta chains were found to be more clonally expanded and to have lower generation probabilities than equally common non-associated chains. Because the 87-base-pair reads could not distinguish some IMGT-functional V segments, including TRBV6-2 and TRBV6-3, those segments were excluded. Correlated functional status among segregating V segments might reflect linkage disequilibrium, but an unknown experimental factor could not be ruled out. The cohort was sequenced for TCR beta chains only, and without alpha or paired-chain data the features that could be detected were limited. Because some donors lacked HLA typing at each locus, the association tests relied only on the typed subset. A further reported finding was that TCR beta sequences accurately predicted the HLA-A and HLA-B alleles for most subjects in the first cohort. Presence/absence analyses assumed roughly uniform sequencing depth across donors, an assumption that may not hold. Broadly in line with IMGT annotations, most TCR beta V segments showed up in productive rearrangements about 90% or about 30% of the time in an earlier analysis of approximately 600 of the donors. A later genetic analysis associated a missense DCLRE1C variant with V-gene and J-gene trimming of TCR beta chains, and an independent cohort replicated the association. A group of highly shared sequence variants was considered likely to be a technical artifact of the sequencing pipeline. The authors suggested that the approach could potentially be generalized to other disease states and immunological phenotypes. In vitro tests confirmed that a few of the cytomegalovirus-associated TCR beta chains recognize cytomegalovirus antigens. According to a later analysis, parvovirus B19, influenza, CMV and Epstein-Barr virus appeared linked to several top co-occurrence clusters. Most CMV-associated TCR beta chains appeared to be HLA-restricted in a later analysis, and the HLA associations seemed to be driven largely by CMV exposure. When HLA alleles, especially DR and DQ, strongly co-occurred, attributing TCR associations to individual alleles was difficult. Specific HLA alleles were associated with 18,000 or so TCR beta sequences at a false discovery rate of 0.05 in a later analysis. Most TCR sequences were observed very rarely across donors, whereas some public TCRs were present in many individuals. The classifier was reported to diagnose cytomegalovirus status with high specificity and sensitivity in both the original and validation cohorts. Immune exposure information for the cohort was limited to CMV serostatus. Because counts were too low, about 18 rarely observed V segments, including chromosome 9 orphons, were excluded from the earlier analysis of around 590 of the donors. The study listed 164 TCR beta chains as associated with cytomegalovirus. According to a later analysis, TCR association rates differed among HLA loci, with DRB1 alleles showing the most associated TCRs and HLA-C alleles showing the fewest. According to a later genetic analysis, donors in an Asian-associated ancestry cluster had fewer N-insertions in productive TCRs than the approximately 690-donor mean.

In total, about 650 healthy bone marrow donors made up the cohort. At the time of sampling, every cohort member was nominally healthy, though immune exposures that went unrecorded were likely present. The donor was CMV seronegative and was included in the group of a few hundred seronegative cohort members. A peripheral blood sample was collected from each donor, and TCR beta sequencing was performed on peripheral blood mononuclear cells. The Qiagen DNeasy Blood Extraction Kit was used to extract genomic DNA from the blood cell samples. The germline V gene (reference sequence) specifies MNHNY as CDR1 and SVGAGI as CDR2. From cysteine to phenylalanine, the CDR3 is 12 amino acids long. The sequence is cut down to CDR3 DNA, 36 bases in frame from base 1. V gives up 6 bases and J gives up 8 bases, and the segment between their germline ends measures 13 bases. Note on this clone: What this receptor recognizes is not known. Base qualities are not recorded, but no much larger clone differs from it by a single base.

To prepare the library, the immunoSEQ multiplex PCR assay was applied. The multiplex PCR relied on a mix of 60 forward primers for TCR Vbeta segments and 13 reverse primers for TCR Jbeta segments. A multiplex PCR assay on genomic DNA amplified the CDR3 region of rearranged TCR beta genes. On the Illumina HiSeq System, the amplified TCR beta libraries were sequenced as 87-base-pair reads. Concerning the study's data processing: Across the 600 to 700 repertoires, a later analysis counted some 81 million unique TCR beta chains, roughly 11 million of which were shared by at least two donors. Raw reads were error-corrected and collapsed into unique sequences by a nearest-neighbor algorithm in which closely related sequences were merged to remove PCR and sequencing errors. To assign V, D and J gene segments, CDR3 sequences were aligned to IMGT reference sequences. For a sequence to be retained, a match of at least six nucleotides to both a V gene segment and a J gene segment was required. A rearrangement was called productive if the CDR3 had no stop codons and remained in frame with V and J, and every other rearrangement was called non-productive. Following IMGT convention, CDR3 was defined as the stretch from the second conserved V-encoded cysteine up to the conserved J-encoded phenylalanine. Sequences without an unambiguous match to a single V gene segment were excluded from the earlier analysis of 587 of the donors. In an earlier analysis of roughly 500 of the donors, V segments were called functional above 56.7% productive rearrangements and were called segregating when the between-donor standard deviation exceeded 5%. A statistical classification framework was developed to diagnose cytomegalovirus status using the catalog of TCR beta chain sequences. A later analysis assigned V and J genes by comparing TCR nucleotide sequences with IMGT/GENE-DB human TR gene sequences. In a later analysis, CDR3 sequences and most-parsimonious VDJ recombination scenarios were assigned using the TCRdist pipeline. In a later analysis, every TCR beta chain was defined by the combination of its CDR3 amino acid sequence and its V-gene family, and reads without a unique V-gene family were dropped. As a way to deal with suspected cross-contamination and a sequencing artifact, a later analysis dropped 640 or so nucleotide sequences that were highly shared and had low generation probability. For each public chain, a later analysis derived a clonal expansion index from normalized ranks of inferred template counts within each repertoire. A later analysis computed generation probabilities with a VDJ recombination model fitted to out-of-frame rearrangements, and checked the results against IGoR. In a later analysis, hypergeometric tests were used to score TCR-TCR, TCR-HLA and TCR-CMV co-occurrence, with a repertoire-size bias correction applied to TCR pairs. False discovery rates were estimated in a later analysis by permuting HLA or CMV assignments 20 times. A later analysis grouped co-occurring TCRs with DBSCAN, adding TCRdist sequence similarity when clustering within HLA-allele-positive subsets. Repertoires with fewer than 30,000 or more than 120,000 public chains, plus five repertoires with anomalous nucleotide sharing, were excluded from co-occurrence clustering. This immuneACCESS table, as held by TCRdb, lists in-frame sequences with V and J called but not all clones. Of the missing ones, under half trace to an unresolved V gene in checked studies; the others have no known cause. V and J calls and clone size are given by that table; D and trimming were obtained from the DNA. In this sample the table shows approximately 240,000 clones, around 88% of which occur a single time. Together, the top ten hold 1% of the sample.

This chain is built from TRBV6-6 and TRBJ1-1; the D gene assignment is ambiguous. The receptor was isolated from a woman under 30 in good health and CMV-seronegative. Material for sequencing was PBMCs. The DNA sequence is TGTGCCAGCAGGAAGGACCCGGGGGAAGCTTTCTTT. This is translated as CASRKDPGEAFF.